This record looks at one T cell receptor (beta chain) sequence and its context. This clonotype was seen many times. Its binding antigen is unknown. No clone much larger than this one lies a single base away; base qualities are absent. The junction carries 15 bases between V and J, which are trimmed by 6 bases and 8 bases respectively. Including the terminal cysteine and phenylalanine, the CDR3 comprises 13 residues. Of all the DNA, just the CDR3 is kept, 39 bases in frame from base 1. Sequences MNHEY (CDR1) and SVGAGI (CDR2) are obtained from the germline V gene. Sequencing was carried out with an Illumina NovaSeq 6000. TCR cDNA was synthesized by 5'RACE template switching, through which a universal primer site and unique molecular identifiers were introduced. Priming for cDNA synthesis came from both the TCR alpha and TCR beta constant segments. Libraries were amplified in two PCR steps, with sample barcodes and sequencing adapters added in the second step. Sequencing of libraries was done on Illumina HiSeq 2500 (2x100 bp) or NovaSeq (2x150 bp). The authors' analysis ran thus. Reads were demultiplexed and collapsed into UMI consensus sequences with MIGEC, and V(D)J alignment was performed with MiXCR. Clonotypes responding to the vaccine were identified with edgeR on replicate PBMC samples, with the criteria of FDR below 0.01 and a log2 fold change above 5 up to day 15. Each bulk clonotype received a CD4 or CD8 identity based on whether the sequenced CD4 or CD8 repertoire contained that clonotype at higher abundance. TCRdb redid the processing of the public reads, applying fastp at Q25 and MiXCR, and retained in-frame beta chains. Each entry merges the rows of one CDR3 protein and shows their most common DNA and genes. In this record, the V and J calls reflect TCRdb's handling and not the investigators' own analysis. This sample comprises some 350,000 distinct CDR3 sequences, 3% to 4.5% of them detected only once. The top ten clonotypes cover 24% of the sample.

This sample was included in a study of T cells after yellow fever vaccination (dated by TCRdb to 2018 to 2020). For the wider study: The SMART-Seq v4 Ultra Low Input RNA kit was used to prepare libraries from fractions with low cell numbers. To follow T-cell clones before and after both primary and booster YFV17D yellow fever vaccination, bulk TCR alpha and beta repertoires underwent longitudinal sequencing. Two healthy male donors, one aged 18 to 30 and one aged 30 to 40 years, made up the cohort. Blood was drawn at multiple timepoints before and after primary and secondary immunization, with bulk PBMC replicates and cell subsets isolated.

Reading the label with the study, this specimen's treatment or condition is: live attenuated yellow fever vaccine strain. Two biological replicates of bulk PBMCs were collected at each blood-draw timepoint. PBMCs were isolated from peripheral blood using a standard Ficoll-Paque protocol. TriZol was used to extract RNA from bulk PBMCs, from CD4 and CD8 fractions, and from dextramer-positive and dextramer-negative fractions. Findings and caveats that apply to the study as a whole: A small share of clonotypes was detected in both CD4 and CD8 compartments, with the overlap likely arising from convergent recombination. The secondary T-cell response was found to be weaker but faster than the primary response, with a peak reached on day 5 rather than on day 15. Only a couple of donors were included in the study, so the extent to which the findings can be generalized is limited. After the booster, most of the clones that had expanded following primary vaccination were detected again (almost 98% of CD4 and around 87% of CD8), which suggests that memory was broadly maintained. Computational filtering was required because FACS-sorted repertoires could contain abundant contaminating clonotypes from the bulk population.

This clonotype originated in a man between 18 and 29 years old who received the YFV17D yellow fever vaccine. The receptor chain draws on TRBV6-5 and TRBJ2-3; 5 matching bases give a weak D call of TRBD2. The material sequenced was PBMCs, taken 5 days after the yellow fever booster vaccination. The sequenced DNA: TGTGCCAGCAGAGTTAGTCGTGAGGGTACGCAGTATTTT. The resulting protein is CASRVSREGTQYF.